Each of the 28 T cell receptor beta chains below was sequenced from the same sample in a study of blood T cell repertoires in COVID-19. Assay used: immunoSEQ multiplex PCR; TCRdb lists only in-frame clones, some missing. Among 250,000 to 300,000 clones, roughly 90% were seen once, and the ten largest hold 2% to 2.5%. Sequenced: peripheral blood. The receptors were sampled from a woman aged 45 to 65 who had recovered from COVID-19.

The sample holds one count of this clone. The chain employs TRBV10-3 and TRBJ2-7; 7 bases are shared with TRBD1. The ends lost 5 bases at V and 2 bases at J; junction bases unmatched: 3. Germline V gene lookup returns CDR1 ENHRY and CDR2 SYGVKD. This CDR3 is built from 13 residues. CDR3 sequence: CAISYDRAYEQYF. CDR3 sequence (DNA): TGTGCCATCAGTTACGACAGGGCCTACGAGCAGTACTTC.

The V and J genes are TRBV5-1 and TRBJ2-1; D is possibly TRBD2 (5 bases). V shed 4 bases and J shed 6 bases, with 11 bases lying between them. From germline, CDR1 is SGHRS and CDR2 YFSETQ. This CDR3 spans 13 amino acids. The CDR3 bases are TGCGCCAGCAGCGCCACTAGACTCAATGAGCAGTTCTTC. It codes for CASSATRLNEQFF.

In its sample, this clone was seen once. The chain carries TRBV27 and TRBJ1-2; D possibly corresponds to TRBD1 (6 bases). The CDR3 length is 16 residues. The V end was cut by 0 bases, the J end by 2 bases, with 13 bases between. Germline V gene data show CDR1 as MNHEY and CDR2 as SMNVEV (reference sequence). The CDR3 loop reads CASSLSGTLKNYGYTF. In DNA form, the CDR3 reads TGTGCCAGCAGTTTATCGGGGACACTTAAGAACTATGGCTACACCTTC.

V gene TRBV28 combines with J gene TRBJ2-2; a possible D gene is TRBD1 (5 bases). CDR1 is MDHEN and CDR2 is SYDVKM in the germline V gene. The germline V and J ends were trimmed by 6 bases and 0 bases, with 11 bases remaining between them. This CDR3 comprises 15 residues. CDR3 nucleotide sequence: TGTGCCAGCAGCCATACAGGACCGAACACCGGGGAGCTGTTTTTT. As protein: CASSHTGPNTGELFF.

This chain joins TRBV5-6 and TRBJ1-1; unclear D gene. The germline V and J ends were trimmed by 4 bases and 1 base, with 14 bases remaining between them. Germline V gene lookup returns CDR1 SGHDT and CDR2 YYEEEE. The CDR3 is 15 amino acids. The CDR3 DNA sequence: TGTGCCAGCAGCCAGGCCGGAATCGGGAACACTGAAGCTTTCTTT. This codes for CASSQAGIGNTEAFF.

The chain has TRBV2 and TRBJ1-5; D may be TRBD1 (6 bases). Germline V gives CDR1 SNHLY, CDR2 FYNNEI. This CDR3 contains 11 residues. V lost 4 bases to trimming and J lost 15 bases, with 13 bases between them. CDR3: CASSVNRAPHF. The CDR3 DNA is TGTGCCAGCAGTGTCAACAGGGCCCCGCATTTT.

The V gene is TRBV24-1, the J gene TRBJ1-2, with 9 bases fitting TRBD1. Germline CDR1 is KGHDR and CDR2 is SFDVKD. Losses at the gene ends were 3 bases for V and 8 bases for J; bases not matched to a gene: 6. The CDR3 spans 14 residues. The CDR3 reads CATSDTGGGFGYTF. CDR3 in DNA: TGTGCCACCAGTGATACAGGGGGCGGATTCGGCTACACCTTC.

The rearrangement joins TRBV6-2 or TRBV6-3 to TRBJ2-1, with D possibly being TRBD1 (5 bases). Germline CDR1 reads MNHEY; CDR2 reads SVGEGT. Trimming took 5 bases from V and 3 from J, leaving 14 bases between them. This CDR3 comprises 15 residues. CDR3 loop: CASSEVGVGYNEQFF. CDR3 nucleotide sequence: TGTGCCAGCAGTGAGGTAGGGGTCGGCTACAATGAGCAGTTCTTC.

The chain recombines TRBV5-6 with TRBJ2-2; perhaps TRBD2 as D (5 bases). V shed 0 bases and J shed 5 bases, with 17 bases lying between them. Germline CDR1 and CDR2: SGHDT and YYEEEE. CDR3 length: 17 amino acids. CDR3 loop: CASSLVGLSEETGELFF. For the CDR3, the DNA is TGTGCCAGCAGCTTGGTGGGGTTATCGGAGGAGACCGGGGAGCTGTTTTTT.

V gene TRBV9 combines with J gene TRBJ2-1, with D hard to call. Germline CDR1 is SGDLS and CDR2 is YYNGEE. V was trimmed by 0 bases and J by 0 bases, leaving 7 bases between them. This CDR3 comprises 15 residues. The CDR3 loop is CASSVGLFSYNEQFF. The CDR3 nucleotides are TGTGCCAGCAGCGTAGGTCTCTTCTCCTACAATGAGCAGTTCTTC.

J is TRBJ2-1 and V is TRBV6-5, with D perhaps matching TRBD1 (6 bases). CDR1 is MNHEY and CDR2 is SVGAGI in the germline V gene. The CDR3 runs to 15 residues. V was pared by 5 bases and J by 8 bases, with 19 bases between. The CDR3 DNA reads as TGTGCCAGCAGTACGGGGACATCTCGCTATGATGAGCAGTTCTTC. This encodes CASSTGTSRYDEQFF.

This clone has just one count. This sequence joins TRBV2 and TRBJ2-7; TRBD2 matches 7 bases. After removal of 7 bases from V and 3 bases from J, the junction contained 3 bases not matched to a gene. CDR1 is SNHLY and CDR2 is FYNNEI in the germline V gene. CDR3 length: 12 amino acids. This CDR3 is CASMAGVYEQYF. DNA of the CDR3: TGTGCCAGCATGGCGGGAGTCTACGAGCAGTACTTC.

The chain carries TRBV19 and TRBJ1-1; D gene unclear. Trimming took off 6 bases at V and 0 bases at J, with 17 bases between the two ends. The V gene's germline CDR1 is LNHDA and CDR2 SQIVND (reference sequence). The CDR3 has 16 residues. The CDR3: CASRGNLRVVNTEAFF. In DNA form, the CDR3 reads TGTGCCAGTAGGGGGAATTTGAGGGTAGTGAACACTGAAGCTTTCTTT.

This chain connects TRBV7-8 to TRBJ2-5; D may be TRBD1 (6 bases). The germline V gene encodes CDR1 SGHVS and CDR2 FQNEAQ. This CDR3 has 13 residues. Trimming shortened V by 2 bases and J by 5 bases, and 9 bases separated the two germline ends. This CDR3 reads CASSLRRGETQYF. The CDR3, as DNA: TGTGCCAGCAGCTTACGCAGGGGTGAGACCCAGTACTTC.

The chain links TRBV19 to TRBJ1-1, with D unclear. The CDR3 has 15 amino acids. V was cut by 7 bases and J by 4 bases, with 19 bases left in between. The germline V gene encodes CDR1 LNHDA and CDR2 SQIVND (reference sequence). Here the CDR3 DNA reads TGTGCCAGTACCCAGCGTAGCGAGGGCGGCACTGAAGCTTTCTTT. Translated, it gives CASTQRSEGGTEAFF.

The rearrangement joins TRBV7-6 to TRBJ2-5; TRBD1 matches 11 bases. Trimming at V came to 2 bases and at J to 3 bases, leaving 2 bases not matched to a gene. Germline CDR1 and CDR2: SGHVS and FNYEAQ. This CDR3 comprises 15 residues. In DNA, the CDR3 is TGTGCCAGCAGCTTATGGACAGGGGGCAAAGAGACCCAGTACTTC. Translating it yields CASSLWTGGKETQYF. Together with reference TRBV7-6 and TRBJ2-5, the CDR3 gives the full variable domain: GAGVSQSPRYKVTKRGQDVALRCDPISGHVSLYWYRQALGQGPEFLTYFNYEAQQDKSGLPNDRFSAERPEGSISTLTIQRTEQRDSAMYRCASSLWTGGKETQYFGPGTRLLVL.

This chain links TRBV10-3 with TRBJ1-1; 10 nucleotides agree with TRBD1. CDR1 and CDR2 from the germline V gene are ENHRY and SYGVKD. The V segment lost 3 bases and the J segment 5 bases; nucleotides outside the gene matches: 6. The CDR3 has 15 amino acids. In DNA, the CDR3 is TGTGCCATCAGTGATGTAGGGACAGGGGCGACTGAAGCTTTCTTT. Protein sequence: CAISDVGTGATEAFF.

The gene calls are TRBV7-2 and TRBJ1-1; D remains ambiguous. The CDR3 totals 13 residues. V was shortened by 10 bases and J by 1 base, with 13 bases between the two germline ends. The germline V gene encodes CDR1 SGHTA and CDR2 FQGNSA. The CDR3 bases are TGTGCCATTTACCGCGATCGGAACACTGAAGCTTTCTTT. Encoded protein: CAIYRDRNTEAFF.

The CDR3 protein is CASSLAHNGIGELFF. The CDR3 bases are TGTGCCAGCAGCTTGGCTCACAACGGGATCGGGGAGCTGTTTTTT. This chain connects TRBV5-4 to TRBJ2-2, with D possibly TRBD2 on 5 matching bases. The CDR3 spans 15 residues. Germline V CDR1 and CDR2: SGHNT, YYREEE (reference sequence). Trimming took 0 bases from V and 7 from J, leaving 13 bases between them.

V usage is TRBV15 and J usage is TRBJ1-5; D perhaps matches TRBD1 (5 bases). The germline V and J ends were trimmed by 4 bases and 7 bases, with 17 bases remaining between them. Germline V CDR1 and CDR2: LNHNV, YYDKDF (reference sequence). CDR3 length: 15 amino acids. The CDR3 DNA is TGTGCCACCAGCAACAGGCTATCCCCTTGGCAGCCCCAGCATTTT. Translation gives CATSNRLSPWQPQHF.

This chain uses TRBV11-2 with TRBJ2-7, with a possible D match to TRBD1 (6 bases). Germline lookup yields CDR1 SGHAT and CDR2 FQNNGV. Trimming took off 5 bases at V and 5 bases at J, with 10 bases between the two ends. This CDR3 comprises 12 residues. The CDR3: CASSTHRDEQYF. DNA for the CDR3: TGTGCCAGCAGCACCCACAGGGACGAGCAGTACTTC.

CDR3 sequence: CAWSSQGWPEGYTF. DNA of the CDR3: TGTGCCTGGAGCTCTCAGGGGTGGCCTGAGGGCTACACCTTC. The chain carries TRBV30 and TRBJ1-2; possibly TRBD1 for D (6 bases). This CDR3 spans 14 amino acids. Germline V gene sequence: CDR1 GTSNPN, CDR2 SVGIG (reference sequence). The V end lost 3 bases, the J end lost 8 bases, and 19 bases lay between the germline ends.

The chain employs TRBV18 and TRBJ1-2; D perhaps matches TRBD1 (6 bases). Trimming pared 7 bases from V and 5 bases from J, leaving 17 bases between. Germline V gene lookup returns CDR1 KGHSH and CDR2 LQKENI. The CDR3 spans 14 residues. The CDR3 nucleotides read TGTGCCAGCTTTTCCGGGACATTAAAGTATGGCTACACCTTC. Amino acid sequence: CASFSGTLKYGYTF.

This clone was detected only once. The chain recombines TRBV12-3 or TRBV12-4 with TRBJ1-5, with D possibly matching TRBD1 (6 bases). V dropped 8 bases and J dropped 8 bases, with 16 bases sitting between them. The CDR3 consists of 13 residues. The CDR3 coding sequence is TGTGCCAGCTGTGGGGGCAAGAGAGAGCCCCAGCATTTT. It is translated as CASCGGKREPQHF.

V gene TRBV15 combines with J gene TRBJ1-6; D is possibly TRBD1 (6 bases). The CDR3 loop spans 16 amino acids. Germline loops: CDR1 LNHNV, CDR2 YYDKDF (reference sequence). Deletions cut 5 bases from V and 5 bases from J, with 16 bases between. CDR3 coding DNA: TGTGCCACCAGCTCCCGTCGGACAGAGGATAATTCACCCCTCCACTTT. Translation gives CATSSRRTEDNSPLHF.

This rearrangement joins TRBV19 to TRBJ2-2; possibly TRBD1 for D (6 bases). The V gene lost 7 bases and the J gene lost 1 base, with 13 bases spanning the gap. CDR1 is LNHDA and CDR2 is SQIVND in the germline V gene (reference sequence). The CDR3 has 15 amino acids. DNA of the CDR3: TGTGCCAGTAAACACAGGGCCTTGAACACCGGGGAGCTGTTTTTT. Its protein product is CASKHRALNTGELFF.

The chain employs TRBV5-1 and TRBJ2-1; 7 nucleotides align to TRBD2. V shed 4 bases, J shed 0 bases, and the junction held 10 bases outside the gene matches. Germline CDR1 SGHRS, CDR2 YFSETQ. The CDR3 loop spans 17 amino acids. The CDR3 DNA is TGCGCCAGCAGCGCAATATGGGCGGGAGCCTCCTACAATGAGCAGTTCTTC. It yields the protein CASSAIWAGASYNEQFF.

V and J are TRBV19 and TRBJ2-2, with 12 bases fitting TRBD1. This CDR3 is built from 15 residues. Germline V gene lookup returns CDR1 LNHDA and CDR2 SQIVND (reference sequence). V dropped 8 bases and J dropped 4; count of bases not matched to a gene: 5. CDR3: CASSSGQGATGELFF. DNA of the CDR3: TGTGCCAGTTCCTCGGGACAGGGGGCCACCGGGGAGCTGTTTTTT.